This TCR beta chain was retrieved from a study of blood T cell repertoires in COVID-19. Turning to the study itself: T cells, B-cell-depleted T cells, or PBMCs provided the cDNA or gDNA that served as material.

Sequencing was performed with immunoSEQ multiplex PCR; in TCRdb, only in-frame clones are kept and a portion is missing. The repertoire includes 150,000 to 200,000 clones, approximately 80% of them detected once, and approximately 7.1% sits in the top ten. Trimming at V came to 0 bases and at J to 5 bases, leaving 2 bases not matched to a gene. From germline, CDR1 is SGHNT and CDR2 YYREEE (reference sequence). The CDR3 is 14 amino acids. Specimen: peripheral blood. The rearrangement links TRBV5-4 to TRBJ2-1; TRBD2 matches at 7 bases. The TCR comes from a human donor in a cohort sampled during active COVID-19. The CDR3 bases are TGTGCCAGCAGCTTGGAGCGGGGAGACAATGAGCAGTTCTTC. This sequence encodes CASSLERGDNEQFF.